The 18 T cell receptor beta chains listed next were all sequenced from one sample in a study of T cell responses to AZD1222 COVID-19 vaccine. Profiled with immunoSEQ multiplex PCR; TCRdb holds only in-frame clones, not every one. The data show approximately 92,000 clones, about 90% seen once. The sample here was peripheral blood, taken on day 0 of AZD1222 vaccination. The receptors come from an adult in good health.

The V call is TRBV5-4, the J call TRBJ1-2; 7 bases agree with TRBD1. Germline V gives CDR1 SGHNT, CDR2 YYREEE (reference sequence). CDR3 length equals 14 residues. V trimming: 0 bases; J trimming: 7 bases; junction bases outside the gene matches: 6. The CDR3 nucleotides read TGTGCCAGCAGCTTGGAACAGGGGTTCGGTGGCTACACCTTC. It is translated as CASSLEQGFGGYTF.

CDR3 protein: CASSPGRHQPQHF. In nucleotides, the CDR3 is TGTGCCAGCTCACCAGGGCGGCATCAGCCCCAGCATTTT. V and J are TRBV18 and TRBJ1-5; no firm D call. Trimming cost V 2 bases and J 5 bases, with 7 bases left between them. The CDR3 contains 13 residues. Germline CDR1 and CDR2: KGHSH and LQKENI.

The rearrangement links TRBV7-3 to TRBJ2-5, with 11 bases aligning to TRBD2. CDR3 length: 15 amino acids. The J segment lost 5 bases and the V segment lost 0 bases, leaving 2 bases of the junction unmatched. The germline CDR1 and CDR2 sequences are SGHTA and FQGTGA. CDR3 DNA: TGTGCCAGCAGCTTAACGGCTAGCGGGAGGGAGACCCAGTACTTC. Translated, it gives CASSLTASGRETQYF.

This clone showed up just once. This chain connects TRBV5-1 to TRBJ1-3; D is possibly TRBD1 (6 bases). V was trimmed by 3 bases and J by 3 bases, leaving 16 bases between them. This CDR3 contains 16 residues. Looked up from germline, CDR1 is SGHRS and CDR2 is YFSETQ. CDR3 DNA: TGCGCCAGCAGCTCCGATCCACAGGGTGGTGGAAACACCATATATTTT. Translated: CASSSDPQGGGNTIYF.

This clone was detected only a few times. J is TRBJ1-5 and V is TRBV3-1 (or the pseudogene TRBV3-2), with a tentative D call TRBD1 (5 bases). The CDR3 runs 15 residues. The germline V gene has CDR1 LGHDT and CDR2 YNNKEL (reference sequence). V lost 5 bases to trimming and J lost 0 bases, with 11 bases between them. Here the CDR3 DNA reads TGTGCCAGCAGCGACCGCGGGGGTAGCAATCAGCCCCAGCATTTT. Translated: CASSDRGGSNQPQHF.

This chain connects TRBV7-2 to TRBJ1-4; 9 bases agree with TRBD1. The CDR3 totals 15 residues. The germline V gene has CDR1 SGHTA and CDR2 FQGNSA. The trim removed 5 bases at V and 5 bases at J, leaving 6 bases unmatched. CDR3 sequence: CASSIGTGFNEKLFF. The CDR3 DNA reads TGTGCCAGCAGCATCGGGACAGGGTTCAATGAAAAACTGTTTTTT.

The CDR3 region is CASSLGINNSPLHF. Here the CDR3 DNA reads TGTGCCAGCAGCTTAGGGATTAATAATTCACCCCTCCACTTT. The genes are TRBV7-2 and TRBJ1-6; D is undetermined. This CDR3 has 14 residues. In germline, CDR1 is SGHTA, CDR2 FQGNSA. Between the trimmed V and J ends, which lost 1 base and 5 bases, there was a span of 6 bases.

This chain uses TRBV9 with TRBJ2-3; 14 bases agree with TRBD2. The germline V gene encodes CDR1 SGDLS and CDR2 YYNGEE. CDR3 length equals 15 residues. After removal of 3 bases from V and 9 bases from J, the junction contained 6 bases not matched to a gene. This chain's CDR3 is CASSAAGTSGRTQYF. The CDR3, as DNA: TGTGCCAGCAGCGCCGCCGGGACTAGCGGGAGAACGCAGTATTTT.

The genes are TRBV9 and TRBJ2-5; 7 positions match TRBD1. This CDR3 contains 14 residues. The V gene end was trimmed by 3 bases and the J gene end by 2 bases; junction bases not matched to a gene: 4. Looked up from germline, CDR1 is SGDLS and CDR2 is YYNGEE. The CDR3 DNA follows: TGTGCCAGCAGCGCTCCGGGACAGCAAGAGACCCAGTACTTC. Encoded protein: CASSAPGQQETQYF. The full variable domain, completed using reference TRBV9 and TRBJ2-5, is DSGVTQTPKHLITATGQRVTLRCSPRSGDLSVYWYQQSLDQGLQFLIQYYNGEERAKGNILERFSAQQFPDLHSELNLSSLELGDSALYFCASSAPGQQETQYFGPGTRLLVL.

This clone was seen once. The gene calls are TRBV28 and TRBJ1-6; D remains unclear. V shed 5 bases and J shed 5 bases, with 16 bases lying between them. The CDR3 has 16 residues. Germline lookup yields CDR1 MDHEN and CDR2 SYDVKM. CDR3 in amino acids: CASSAGWRVHNSPLHF. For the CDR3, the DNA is TGTGCCAGCAGTGCCGGTTGGAGGGTTCATAATTCACCCCTCCACTTT.

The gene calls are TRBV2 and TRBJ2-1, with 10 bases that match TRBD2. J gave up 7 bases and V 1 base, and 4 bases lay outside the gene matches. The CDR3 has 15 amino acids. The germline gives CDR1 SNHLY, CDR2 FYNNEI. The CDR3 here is CASSEDVAGGNEQFF. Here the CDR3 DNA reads TGTGCCAGCAGTGAAGACGTAGCGGGAGGAAATGAGCAGTTCTTC.

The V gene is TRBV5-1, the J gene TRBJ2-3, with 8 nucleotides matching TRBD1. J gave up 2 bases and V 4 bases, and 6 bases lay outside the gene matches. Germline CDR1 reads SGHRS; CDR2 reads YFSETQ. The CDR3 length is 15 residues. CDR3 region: CASSPGQAYTDTQYF. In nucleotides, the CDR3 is TGCGCCAGCAGCCCGGGACAGGCGTACACAGATACGCAGTATTTT.

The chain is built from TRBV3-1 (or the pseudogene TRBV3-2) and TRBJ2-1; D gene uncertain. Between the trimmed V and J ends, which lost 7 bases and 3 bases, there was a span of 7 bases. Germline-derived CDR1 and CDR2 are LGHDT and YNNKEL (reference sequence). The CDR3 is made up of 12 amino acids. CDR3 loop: CASTSIYNEQFF. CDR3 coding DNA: TGTGCCAGCACTAGTATCTACAATGAGCAGTTCTTC.

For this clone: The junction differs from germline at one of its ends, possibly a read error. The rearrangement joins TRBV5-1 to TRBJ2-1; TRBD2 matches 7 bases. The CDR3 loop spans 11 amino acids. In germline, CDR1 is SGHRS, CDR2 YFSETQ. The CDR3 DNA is TGCGCCAGCACCTTGACTAGCGAGCAGTTCTTC. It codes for CASTLTSEQFF.

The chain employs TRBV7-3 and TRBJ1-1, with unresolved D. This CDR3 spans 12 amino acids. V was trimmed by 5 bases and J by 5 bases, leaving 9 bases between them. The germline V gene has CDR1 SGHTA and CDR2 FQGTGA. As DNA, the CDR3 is TGTGCCAGCAGCCCGGGAGGGACTGAAGCTTTCTTT. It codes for CASSPGGTEAFF.

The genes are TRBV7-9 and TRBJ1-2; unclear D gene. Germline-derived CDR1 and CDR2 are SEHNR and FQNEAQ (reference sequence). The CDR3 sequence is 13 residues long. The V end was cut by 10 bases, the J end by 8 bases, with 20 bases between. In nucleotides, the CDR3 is TGTGCCACCCAAGGAGGGCTCGAAACAGGCTACACCTTC. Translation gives CATQGGLETGYTF. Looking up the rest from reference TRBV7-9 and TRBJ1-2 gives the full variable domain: DTGVSQNPRHKITKRGQNVTFRCDPISEHNRLYWYRQTLGQGPEFLTYFQNEAQLEKSRLLSDRFSAERPKGSFSTLEIQRTEQGDSAMYLCATQGGLETGYTFGSGTRLTVV.

The CDR3 protein is CASRSSAGDTQYF. CDR3 DNA: TGTGCCAGCCGGTCCTCGGCGGGAGATACGCAGTATTTT. The chain has TRBV7-3 and TRBJ2-3, with D maybe TRBD2 (5 bases). CDR1 is SGHTA, CDR2 FQGTGA, per germline. V shed 8 bases and J shed 5 bases, with 14 bases lying between them. This CDR3 region has 13 residues.

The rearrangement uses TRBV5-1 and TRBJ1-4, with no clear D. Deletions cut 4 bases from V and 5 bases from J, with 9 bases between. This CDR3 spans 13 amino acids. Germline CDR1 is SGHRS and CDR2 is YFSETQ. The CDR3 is CASSRGKNEKLFF. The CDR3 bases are TGCGCCAGCAGCCGCGGGAAGAATGAAAAACTGTTTTTT.